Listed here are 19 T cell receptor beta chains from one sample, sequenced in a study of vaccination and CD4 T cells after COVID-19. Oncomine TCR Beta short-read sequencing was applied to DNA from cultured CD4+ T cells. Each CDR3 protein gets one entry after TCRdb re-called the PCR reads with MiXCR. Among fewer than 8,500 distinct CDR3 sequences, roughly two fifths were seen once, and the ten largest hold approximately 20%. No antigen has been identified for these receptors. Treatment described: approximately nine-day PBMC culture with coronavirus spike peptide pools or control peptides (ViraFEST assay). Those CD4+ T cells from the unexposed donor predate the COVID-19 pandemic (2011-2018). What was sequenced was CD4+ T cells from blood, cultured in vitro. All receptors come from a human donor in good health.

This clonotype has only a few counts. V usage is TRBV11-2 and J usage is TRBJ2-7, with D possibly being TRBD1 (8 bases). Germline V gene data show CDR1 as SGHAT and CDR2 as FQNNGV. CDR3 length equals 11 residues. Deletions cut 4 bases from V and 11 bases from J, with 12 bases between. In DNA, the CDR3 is TGTGCCAGCAGCTCCACAGGGGGGGAGTACTTC. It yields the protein CASSSTGGEYF. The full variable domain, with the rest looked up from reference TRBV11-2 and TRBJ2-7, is EAGVAQSPRYKIIEKRQSVAFWCNPISGHATLYWYQQILGQGPKLLIQFQNNGVVDDSQLPKDRFSAERLKGVDSTLKIQPAKLEDSAVYLCASSSTGGEYFGPGTRLTVT.

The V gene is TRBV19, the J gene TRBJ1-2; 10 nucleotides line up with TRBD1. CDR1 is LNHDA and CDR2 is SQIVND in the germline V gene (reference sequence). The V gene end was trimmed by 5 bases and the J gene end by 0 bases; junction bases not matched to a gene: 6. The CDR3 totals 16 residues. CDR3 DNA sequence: TGTGCCAGTAGTGCCTCCGGGACAGGGGCTAACTATGGCTACACCTTC. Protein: CASSASGTGANYGYTF.

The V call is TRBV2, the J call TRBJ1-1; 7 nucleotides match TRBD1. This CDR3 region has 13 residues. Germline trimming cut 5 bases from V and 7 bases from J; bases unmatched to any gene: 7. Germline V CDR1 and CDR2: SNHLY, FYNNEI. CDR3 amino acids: CASSRTQGLEAFF. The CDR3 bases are TGTGCCAGCAGTCGAACACAGGGGCTTGAAGCTTTCTTT.

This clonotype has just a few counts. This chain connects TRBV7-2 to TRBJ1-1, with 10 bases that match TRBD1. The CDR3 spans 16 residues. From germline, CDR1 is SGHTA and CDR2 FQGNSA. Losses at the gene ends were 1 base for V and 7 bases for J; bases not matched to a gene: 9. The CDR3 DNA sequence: TGTGCCAGCAGCTTAGGGGACAGGGGTCTGGGCGGTGAAGCTTTCTTT. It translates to CASSLGDRGLGGEAFF.

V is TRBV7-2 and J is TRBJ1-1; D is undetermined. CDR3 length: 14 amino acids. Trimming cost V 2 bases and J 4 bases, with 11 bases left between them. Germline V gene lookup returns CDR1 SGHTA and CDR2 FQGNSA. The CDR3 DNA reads TGTGCCAGCAGCTTACGAGGGTTCGGCACTGAAGCTTTCTTT. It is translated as CASSLRGFGTEAFF.

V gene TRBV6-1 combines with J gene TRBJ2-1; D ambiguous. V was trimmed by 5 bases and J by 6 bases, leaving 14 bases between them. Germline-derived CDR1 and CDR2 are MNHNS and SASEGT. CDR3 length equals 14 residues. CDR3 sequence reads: CASSRSATVNEQFF. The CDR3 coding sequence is TGTGCCAGCAGTCGTTCCGCGACTGTCAATGAGCAGTTCTTC.

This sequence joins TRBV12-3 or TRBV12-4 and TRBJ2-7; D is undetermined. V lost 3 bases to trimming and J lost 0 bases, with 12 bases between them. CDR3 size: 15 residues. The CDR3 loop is CASSFGRTFSYEQYF. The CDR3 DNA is TGTGCCAGCAGTTTTGGACGGACCTTCTCCTACGAGCAGTACTTC.

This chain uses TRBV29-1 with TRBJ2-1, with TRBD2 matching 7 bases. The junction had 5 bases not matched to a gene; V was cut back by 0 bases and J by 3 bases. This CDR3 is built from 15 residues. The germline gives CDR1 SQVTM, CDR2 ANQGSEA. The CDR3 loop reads CSVEDGLAGYNEQFF. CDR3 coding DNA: TGCAGCGTTGAAGATGGGTTAGCGGGCTACAATGAGCAGTTCTTC.

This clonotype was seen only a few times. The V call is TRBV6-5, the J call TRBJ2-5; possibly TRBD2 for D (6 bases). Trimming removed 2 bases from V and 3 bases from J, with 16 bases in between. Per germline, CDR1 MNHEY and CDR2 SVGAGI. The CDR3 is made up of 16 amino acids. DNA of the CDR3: TGTGCCAGCAGTTACCTCGGAGGGCCCTCAGAAGAGACCCAGTACTTC. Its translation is CASSYLGGPSEETQYF.

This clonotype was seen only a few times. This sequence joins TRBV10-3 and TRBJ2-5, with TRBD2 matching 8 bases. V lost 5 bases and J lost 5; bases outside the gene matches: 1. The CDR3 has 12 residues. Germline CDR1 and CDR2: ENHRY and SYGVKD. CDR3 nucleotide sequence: TGTGCCATCAGTATAGCGGGGGAGACCCAGTACTTC. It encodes CAISIAGETQYF.

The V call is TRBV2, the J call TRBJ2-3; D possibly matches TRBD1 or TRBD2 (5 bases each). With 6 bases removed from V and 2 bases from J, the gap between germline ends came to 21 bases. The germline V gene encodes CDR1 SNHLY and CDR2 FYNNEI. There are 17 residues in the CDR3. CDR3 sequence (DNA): TGTGCCAGCAGCCTGGGGGTTCTAGCCGGAAACACAGATACGCAGTATTTT. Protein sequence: CASSLGVLAGNTDTQYF.

This chain's CDR3 is CASSRTSGLLYGTDTQYF. The CDR3 coding sequence is TGTGCCAGCAGCCGGACTAGCGGACTACTATATGGCACAGATACGCAGTATTTT. The chain is built from TRBV7-9 and TRBJ2-3; 10 bases are shared with TRBD2. CDR1 and CDR2 from the germline V gene are SEHNR and FQNEAQ (reference sequence). This CDR3 comprises 18 residues. Germline trimming cut 5 bases from V and 1 base from J; bases unmatched to any gene: 12.

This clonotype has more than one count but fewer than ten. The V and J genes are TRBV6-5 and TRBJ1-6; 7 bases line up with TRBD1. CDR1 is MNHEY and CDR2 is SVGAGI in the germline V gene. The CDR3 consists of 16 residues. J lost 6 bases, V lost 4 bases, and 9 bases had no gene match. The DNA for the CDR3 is TGTGCCAGCAGTTTGGGAAAGGGACAGTTTAATTCACCCCTCCACTTT. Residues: CASSLGKGQFNSPLHF.

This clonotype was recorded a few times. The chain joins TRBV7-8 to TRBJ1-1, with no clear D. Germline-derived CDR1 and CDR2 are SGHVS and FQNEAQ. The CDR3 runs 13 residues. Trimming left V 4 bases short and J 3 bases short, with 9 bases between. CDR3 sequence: CASSSRTHTEAFF. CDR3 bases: TGTGCCAGCAGCTCAAGAACTCACACTGAAGCTTTCTTT.

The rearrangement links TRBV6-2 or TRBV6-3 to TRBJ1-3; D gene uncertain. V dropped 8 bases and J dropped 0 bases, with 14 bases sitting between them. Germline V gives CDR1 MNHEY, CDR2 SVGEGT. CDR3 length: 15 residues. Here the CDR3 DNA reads TGTGCCAGCGGTCACCTGTTCGACTCTGGAAACACCATATATTTT. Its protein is CASGHLFDSGNTIYF.

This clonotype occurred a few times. CDR3 coding DNA: TGTGCCAGCAGCCCGCCGGGACCCTTAAATTCACCCCTCCACTTT. It encodes CASSPPGPLNSPLHF. The rearrangement uses TRBV5-4 and TRBJ1-6; a weak D match, TRBD1 (5 bases). Trimming shortened V by 4 bases and J by 7 bases, and 15 bases separated the two germline ends. The CDR3 length is 15 residues. The germline CDR1 and CDR2 sequences are SGHNT and YYREEE (reference sequence).

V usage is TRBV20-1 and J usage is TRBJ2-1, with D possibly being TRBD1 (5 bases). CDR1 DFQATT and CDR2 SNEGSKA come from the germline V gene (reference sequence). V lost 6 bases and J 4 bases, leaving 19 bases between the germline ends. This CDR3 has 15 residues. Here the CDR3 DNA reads TGCAGTGCCCTGCCTGAGTGGGGCACTTACAATGAGCAGTTCTTC. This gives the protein CSALPEWGTYNEQFF.

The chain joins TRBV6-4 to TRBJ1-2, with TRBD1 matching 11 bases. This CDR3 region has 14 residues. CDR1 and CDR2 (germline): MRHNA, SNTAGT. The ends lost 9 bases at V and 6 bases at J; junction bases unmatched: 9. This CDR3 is CARNRDRGENGYTF. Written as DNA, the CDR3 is TGTGCCAGAAACCGGGACAGGGGGGAAAATGGCTACACCTTC.

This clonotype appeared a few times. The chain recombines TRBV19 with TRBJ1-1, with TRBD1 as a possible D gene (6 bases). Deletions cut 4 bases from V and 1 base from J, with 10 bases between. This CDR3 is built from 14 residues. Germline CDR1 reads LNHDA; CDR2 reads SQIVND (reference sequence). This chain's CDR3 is CASSKETGNTEAFF. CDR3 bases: TGTGCCAGTAGTAAGGAGACAGGGAACACTGAAGCTTTCTTT.